This T cell receptor (beta chain) stems from a study of blood T cell repertoires in COVID-19. The CDR3 totals 15 residues. The trim removed 0 bases at V and 0 bases at J, leaving 0 bases unmatched. Looked up from germline, CDR1 is SGHNT and CDR2 is YYREEE (reference sequence). Per the authors' pipeline: Amplified reference gene primers provided the basis for estimating nucleated cell counts. This table comes from immunoSEQ multiplex PCR, and its TCRdb copy is limited to in-frame clones, with some not included. V and J calls and clone size are copied from that table; D and trimming were computed from the DNA. The repertoire consists of approximately 100,000 clones, with approximately 86% occurring once and the leading ten covering around 10%.

The sequenced sample was peripheral blood. This TCR was recovered from a man aged 45-65 years with acute or convalescent COVID-19. This sequence joins TRBV5-4 and TRBJ1-1, with TRBD1 identical over 9 bases. CDR3 protein: CASSLGDRVNTEAFF. Written as DNA, the CDR3 is TGTGCCAGCAGCTTGGGGGACAGGGTGAACACTGAAGCTTTCTTT.